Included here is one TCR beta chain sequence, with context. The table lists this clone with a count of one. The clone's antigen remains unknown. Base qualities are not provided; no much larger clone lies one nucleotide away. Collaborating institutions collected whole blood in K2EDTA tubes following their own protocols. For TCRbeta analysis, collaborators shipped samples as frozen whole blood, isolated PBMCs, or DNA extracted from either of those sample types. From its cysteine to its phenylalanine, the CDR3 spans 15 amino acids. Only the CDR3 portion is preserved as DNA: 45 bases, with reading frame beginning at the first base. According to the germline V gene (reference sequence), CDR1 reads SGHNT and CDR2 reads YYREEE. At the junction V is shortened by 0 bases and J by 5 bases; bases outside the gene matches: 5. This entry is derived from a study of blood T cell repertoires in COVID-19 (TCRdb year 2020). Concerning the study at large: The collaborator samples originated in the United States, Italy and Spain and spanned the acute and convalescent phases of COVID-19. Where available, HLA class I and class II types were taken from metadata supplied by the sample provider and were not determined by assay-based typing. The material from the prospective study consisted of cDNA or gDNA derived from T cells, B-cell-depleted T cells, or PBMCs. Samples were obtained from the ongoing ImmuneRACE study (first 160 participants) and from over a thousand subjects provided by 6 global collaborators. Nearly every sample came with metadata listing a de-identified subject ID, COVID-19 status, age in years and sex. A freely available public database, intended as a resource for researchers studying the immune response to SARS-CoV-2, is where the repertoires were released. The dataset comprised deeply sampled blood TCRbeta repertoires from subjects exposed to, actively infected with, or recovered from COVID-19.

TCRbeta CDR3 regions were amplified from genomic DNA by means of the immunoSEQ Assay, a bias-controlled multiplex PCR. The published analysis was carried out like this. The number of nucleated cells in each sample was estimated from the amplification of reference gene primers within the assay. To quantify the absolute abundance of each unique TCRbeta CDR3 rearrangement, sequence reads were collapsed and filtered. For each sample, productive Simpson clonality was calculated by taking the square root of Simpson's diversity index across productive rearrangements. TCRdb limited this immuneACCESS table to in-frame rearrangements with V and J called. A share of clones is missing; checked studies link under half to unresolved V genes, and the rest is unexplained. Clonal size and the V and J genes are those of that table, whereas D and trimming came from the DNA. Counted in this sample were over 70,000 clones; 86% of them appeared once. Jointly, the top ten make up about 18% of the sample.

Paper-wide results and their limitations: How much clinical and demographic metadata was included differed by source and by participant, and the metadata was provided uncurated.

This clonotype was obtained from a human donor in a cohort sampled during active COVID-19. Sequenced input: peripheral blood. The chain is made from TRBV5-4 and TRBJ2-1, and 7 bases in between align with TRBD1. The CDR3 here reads CASSLAATGNNEQFF. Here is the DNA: TGTGCCAGCAGCTTGGCCGCGACAGGGAACAATGAGCAGTTCTTC.